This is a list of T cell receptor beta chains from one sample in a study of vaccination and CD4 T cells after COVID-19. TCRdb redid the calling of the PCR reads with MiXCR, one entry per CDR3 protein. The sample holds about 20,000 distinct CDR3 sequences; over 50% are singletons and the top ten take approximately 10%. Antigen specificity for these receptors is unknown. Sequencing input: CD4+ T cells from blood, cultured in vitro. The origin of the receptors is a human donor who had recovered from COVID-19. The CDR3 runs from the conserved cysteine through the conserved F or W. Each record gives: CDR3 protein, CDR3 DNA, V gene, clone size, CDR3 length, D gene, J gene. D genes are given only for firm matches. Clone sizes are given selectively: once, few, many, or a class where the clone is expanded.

CDR3 protein: CASSPWGQNEFGDYGYTF; CDR3 DNA: TGTGCCAGCAGCCCCTGGGGACAGAATGAGTTTGGGGACTATGGCTACACCTTC; V gene: TRBV7-9; clone size: .; CDR3 length: 18; D gene: TRBD1; J gene: TRBJ1-2
CDR3 protein: CAWRGTERTNYGYTF; CDR3 DNA: TGTGCCTGGAGGGGGACCGAACGTACTAACTATGGCTACACCTTC; V gene: TRBV30; clone size: .; CDR3 length: 15; D gene: .; J gene: TRBJ1-2
CDR3 protein: CSATSMRDSKTYEQYF; CDR3 DNA: TGCAGTGCTACTTCTATGAGGGACTCCAAAACTTACGAGCAGTACTTC; V gene: TRBV20-1; clone size: .; CDR3 length: 16; D gene: .; J gene: TRBJ2-7
CDR3 protein: CASSWIRTGGSYNEQFF; CDR3 DNA: TGTGCCAGCAGCTGGATCAGGACAGGGGGCTCCTACAATGAGCAGTTCTTC; V gene: TRBV7-9; clone size: .; CDR3 length: 17; D gene: TRBD1; J gene: TRBJ2-1
CDR3 protein: CSARDRLVGGPGTGELFF; CDR3 DNA: TGCAGTGCTAGAGATAGGCTAGTGGGGGGGCCAGGGACCGGGGAGCTGTTTTTT; V gene: TRBV20-1; clone size: .; CDR3 length: 18; D gene: .; J gene: TRBJ2-2
CDR3 protein: CSARDPGQGTNTGELFF; CDR3 DNA: TGCAGTGCTAGGGATCCGGGACAGGGGACGAACACCGGGGAGCTGTTTTTT; V gene: TRBV20-1; clone size: .; CDR3 length: 17; D gene: TRBD1; J gene: TRBJ2-2
CDR3 protein: CASSFGGPGQPQHF; CDR3 DNA: TGTGCCAGCAGTTTTGGGGGGCCGGGCCAGCCCCAGCATTTT; V gene: TRBV12-3/TRBV12-4; clone size: .; CDR3 length: 14; D gene: .; J gene: TRBJ1-5
CDR3 protein: CSARVEPGWTDTQYF; CDR3 DNA: TGCAGTGCTAGAGTAGAGCCAGGGTGGACAGATACGCAGTATTTT; V gene: TRBV20-1; clone size: few; CDR3 length: 15; D gene: .; J gene: TRBJ2-3
CDR3 protein: CASSLQGNNSPLHF; CDR3 DNA: TGTGCCAGCAGTCTACAGGGAAATAATTCACCCCTCCACTTT; V gene: TRBV6-1; clone size: few; CDR3 length: 14; D gene: .; J gene: TRBJ1-6
CDR3 protein: CASTSQRGTQPQHF; CDR3 DNA: TGTGCCAGCACCTCCCAGCGGGGGACCCAGCCCCAGCATTTT; V gene: TRBV28; clone size: .; CDR3 length: 14; D gene: .; J gene: TRBJ1-5
CDR3 protein: CASNTSGEQFF; CDR3 DNA: TGTGCCAGCAACACGTCCGGGGAGCAGTTCTTC; V gene: TRBV7-3; clone size: .; CDR3 length: 11; D gene: .; J gene: TRBJ2-1
CDR3 protein: CATSRGGPSGNTIYF; CDR3 DNA: TGTGCCACCAGCAGGGGGGGACCCTCTGGAAACACCATATATTTT; V gene: TRBV15; clone size: .; CDR3 length: 15; D gene: .; J gene: TRBJ1-3
CDR3 protein: CATSDRHEQYF; CDR3 DNA: TGTGCCACCAGTGATCGGCACGAGCAGTACTTC; V gene: TRBV24-1; clone size: .; CDR3 length: 11; D gene: .; J gene: TRBJ2-7
CDR3 protein: CASSPQGANYGYTF; CDR3 DNA: TGTGCCAGCAGTCCCCAAGGAGCTAACTATGGCTACACCTTC; V gene: TRBV6-1; clone size: once; CDR3 length: 14; D gene: .; J gene: TRBJ1-2
CDR3 protein: CASSADGGIGTQYF; CDR3 DNA: TGTGCCAGCAGCGCGGATGGTGGCATAGGTACGCAGTATTTT; V gene: TRBV9; clone size: .; CDR3 length: 14; D gene: .; J gene: TRBJ2-3
CDR3 protein: CSARVIASSEKLFF; CDR3 DNA: TGCAGTGCTAGAGTTATAGCGTCCAGTGAAAAACTGTTTTTT; V gene: TRBV20-1; clone size: .; CDR3 length: 14; D gene: .; J gene: TRBJ1-4
CDR3 protein: CASSPSGGWIVQETQYF; CDR3 DNA: TGTGCCAGCAGCCCCTCGGGGGGATGGATCGTCCAAGAGACCCAGTACTTC; V gene: TRBV28; clone size: .; CDR3 length: 17; D gene: TRBD2; J gene: TRBJ2-5
CDR3 protein: CASSIVAGDSPLHF; CDR3 DNA: TGTGCCAGTAGTATAGTGGCAGGTGATTCACCCCTCCACTTT; V gene: TRBV19; clone size: .; CDR3 length: 14; D gene: .; J gene: TRBJ1-6
CDR3 protein: CASSFPPGAPPGNTIYF; CDR3 DNA: TGTGCCAGCAGCTTCCCCCCGGGGGCGCCTCCTGGAAACACCATATATTTT; V gene: TRBV7-2; clone size: few; CDR3 length: 17; D gene: .; J gene: TRBJ1-3
CDR3 protein: CSARTSRNEQFF; CDR3 DNA: TGCAGTGCCCGGACTAGCCGCAATGAGCAGTTCTTC; V gene: TRBV20-1; clone size: .; CDR3 length: 12; D gene: TRBD2; J gene: TRBJ2-1
CDR3 protein: CASSSLGLASDTGELFF; CDR3 DNA: TGTGCCAGCAGTTCCCTAGGACTAGCGTCCGACACCGGGGAGCTGTTTTTT; V gene: TRBV27; clone size: once; CDR3 length: 17; D gene: TRBD2; J gene: TRBJ2-2
CDR3 protein: CASSLGTGWAEAFF; CDR3 DNA: TGTGCCAGCAGTCTAGGAACAGGGTGGGCTGAAGCTTTCTTT; V gene: TRBV27; clone size: .; CDR3 length: 14; D gene: .; J gene: TRBJ1-1
CDR3 protein: CSARVLGALEEQYF; CDR3 DNA: TGCAGTGCTAGAGTTCTGGGGGCCCTTGAAGAGCAGTACTTC; V gene: TRBV20-1; clone size: few; CDR3 length: 14; D gene: .; J gene: TRBJ2-7
CDR3 protein: CASSRLGGLYEQYF; CDR3 DNA: TGTGCCAGCAGTCGACTGGGGGGGCTTTACGAGCAGTACTTC; V gene: TRBV6-1; clone size: .; CDR3 length: 14; D gene: .; J gene: TRBJ2-7